What follows are 16 T cell receptor beta chains derived from one specimen sequenced in a study of OX40 agonist ivuxolimab in advanced cancers. The protocol used for the library was the immunoSEQ multiplex PCR assay. TCRdb mirrors the immuneACCESS table, restricted to in-frame sequences. Some clones are absent from its copies; in checked studies, under half trace to an unresolved V gene, and the reason for the others is unknown. The sample table lists about 70,000 clones, roughly 87% of them with a count of one. Of the sample, more than 1% is held by the ten largest clones. The sample in question was CD4+ or CD8+ T cells sorted from blood, obtained in a trial of the OX40 agonist ivuxolimab. These receptors originate from an adult with an advanced solid tumor such as melanoma, head and neck, liver or kidney cancer.

V is TRBV6-5 and J is TRBJ2-7; D tentatively fits TRBD1 or TRBD2 (6 bases each). Trimming left V 3 bases short and J 5 bases short, with 17 bases between. This CDR3 is 15 amino acids long. Germline assignment: CDR1 MNHEY and CDR2 SVGAGI. For the CDR3, the DNA is TGTGCCAGCAGTTATAGGGAGTCTCGGGGGCACGAGCAGTACTTC. Its protein product is CASSYRESRGHEQYF.

The CDR3 loop is CASNLGAGELFF. Here the CDR3 DNA reads TGTGCCAGCAATTTGGGGGCCGGGGAGCTGTTTTTT. The chain employs TRBV9 and TRBJ2-2; D may correspond to TRBD1 or TRBD2 (5 bases each). The CDR3 runs to 12 residues. Germline CDR1 is SGDLS and CDR2 is YYNGEE. The germline V and J ends were trimmed by 6 bases and 6 bases, with 9 bases remaining between them.

The chain couples TRBV7-9 to TRBJ2-2, with 9 nucleotides matching TRBD1. J lost 6 bases, V lost 5 bases, and 4 bases had no gene match. Germline CDR1 is SEHNR and CDR2 is FQNEAQ (reference sequence). CDR3 length equals 14 residues. The CDR3 sequence: CASSATGGPGELFF. CDR3 DNA: TGTGCCAGCAGCGCAACAGGGGGCCCCGGGGAGCTGTTTTTT. The variable domain in full, completed from reference TRBV7-9 and TRBJ2-2, reads DTGVSQNPRHKITKRGQNVTFRCDPISEHNRLYWYRQTLGQGPEFLTYFQNEAQLEKSRLLSDRFSAERPKGSFSTLEIQRTEQGDSAMYLCASSATGGPGELFFGEGSRLTVL.

The chain couples TRBV18 to TRBJ1-5; the D is unclear. This CDR3 contains 12 residues. CDR1 and CDR2 from the germline V gene are KGHSH and LQKENI. Trimming left V 6 bases short and J 3 bases short, with 6 bases between. In DNA, the CDR3 is TGTGCCAGCTCGCTACCCAATCAGCCCCAGCATTTT. Its protein product is CASSLPNQPQHF.

The J gene is TRBJ2-5, the V gene TRBV4-2; 11 nucleotides align to TRBD2. Germline V gene sequence: CDR1 LGHNA, CDR2 YNFKEQ. Trimming removed 4 bases from V and 2 bases from J; junction bases left unmatched: 9. The CDR3 length is 17 residues. CDR3 in amino acids: CASSPFLAGGNQETQYF. DNA for the CDR3: TGTGCCAGCAGCCCCTTCTTAGCGGGGGGGAATCAAGAGACCCAGTACTTC.

The V gene is TRBV2, the J gene TRBJ2-7; no reliable D call. Between the trimmed V and J ends, which lost 5 bases and 6 bases, there was a span of 11 bases. Per germline, CDR1 SNHLY and CDR2 FYNNEI. The length of the CDR3 is 12 residues. The CDR3 sequence is CASSTGFSEQYF. CDR3 coding DNA: TGTGCCAGCAGTACTGGATTCTCCGAGCAGTACTTC.

V usage is TRBV2 and J usage is TRBJ2-5, with unresolved D. Germline V gives CDR1 SNHLY, CDR2 FYNNEI. CDR3 length equals 12 residues. V was trimmed by 3 bases and J by 5 bases, leaving 7 bases between them. CDR3 protein: CASSESWETQYF. The CDR3 bases are TGTGCCAGCAGTGAGTCCTGGGAGACCCAGTACTTC. Filled out from reference TRBV2 and TRBJ2-5, the complete variable domain reads EPEVTQTPSHQVTQMGQEVILRCVPISNHLYFYWYRQILGQKVEFLVSFYNNEISEKSEIFDDQFSVERPDGSNFTLKIRSTKLEDSAMYFCASSESWETQYFGPGTRLLVL.

The gene calls are TRBV5-1 and TRBJ1-1; 7 bases match TRBD1. The CDR3 has 15 residues. In germline, CDR1 is SGHRS, CDR2 YFSETQ. V lost 4 bases and J lost 0; bases outside the gene matches: 6. In DNA, the CDR3 is TGCGCCAGCAGCACGCGTGACAGGGTGAACACTGAAGCTTTCTTT. Amino acids: CASSTRDRVNTEAFF.

The rearrangement links TRBV5-4 to TRBJ2-2, with D possibly being TRBD2 (5 bases). This CDR3 is 14 amino acids long. Trimming cost V 0 bases and J 4 bases, with 7 bases left between them. Per germline, CDR1 SGHNT and CDR2 YYREEE (reference sequence). The CDR3, as DNA: TGTGCCAGCAGCTTGGCAGGAGGCACCGGGGAGCTGTTTTTT. It specifies CASSLAGGTGELFF.

The chain employs TRBV30 and TRBJ1-3; no firm D call. Germline-derived CDR1 and CDR2 are GTSNPN and SVGIG (reference sequence). V was clipped by 7 bases and J by 1 base, with 11 bases between them. This CDR3 is 13 amino acids long. In nucleotides, the CDR3 is TGTGCCTATCAGCGGGGTTCTGGAAACACCATATATTTT. Protein sequence: CAYQRGSGNTIYF.

The chain combines TRBV7-9 with TRBJ2-5, with D maybe TRBD2 (6 bases). Trimming pared 4 bases from V and 5 bases from J, leaving 14 bases between. The CDR3 spans 14 residues. In germline, CDR1 is SEHNR, CDR2 FQNEAQ (reference sequence). CDR3 DNA sequence: TGTGCCAGCAGCTCGGGACTCCTATGGGAGACCCAGTACTTC. Protein: CASSSGLLWETQYF.

V usage is TRBV7-9 and J usage is TRBJ1-4; no definite D call. The germline V gene encodes CDR1 SEHNR and CDR2 FQNEAQ (reference sequence). Trimming stripped 2 bases from V and 5 bases from J, with 15 bases between. The CDR3 extends over 16 amino acids. The CDR3 region has the DNA TGTGCCAGCAGCTTATACGTCCCAATGGGGAATGAAAAACTGTTTTTT. Translated, it gives CASSLYVPMGNEKLFF.

On this clone: This sample includes further DNA sequences coding for the same CDR3. The V and J genes are TRBV19 and TRBJ1-5; no definite D call. The germline gives CDR1 LNHDA, CDR2 SQIVND (reference sequence). The CDR3 has 12 amino acids. V was pared by 7 bases and J by 2 bases, with 6 bases between. The CDR3 reads CASTQGNQPQHF. CDR3 nucleotides: TGTGCCAGTACCCAGGGCAATCAGCCCCAGCATTTT.

This chain joins TRBV5-1 and TRBJ2-1; the D call may be TRBD1 or TRBD2 (5 bases each). The CDR3 has 15 residues. V shed 2 bases and J shed 0 bases, with 9 bases lying between them. Germline lookup yields CDR1 SGHRS and CDR2 YFSETQ. CDR3 amino acids: CASSFAGSSYNEQFF. The CDR3 region has the DNA TGCGCCAGCAGCTTTGCAGGGAGCTCCTACAATGAGCAGTTCTTC. The complete variable domain, with remaining parts taken from reference TRBV5-1 and TRBJ2-1, reads KAGVTQTPRYLIKTRGQQVTLSCSPISGHRSVSWYQQTPGQGLQFLFEYFSETQRNKGNFPGRFSGRQFSNSRSEMNVSTLELGDSALYLCASSFAGSSYNEQFFGPGTRLTVL.

This rearrangement joins TRBV27 to TRBJ1-2, with D tentatively TRBD1 (5 bases). Germline CDR1 MNHEY, CDR2 SMNVEV (reference sequence). Trimming removed 4 bases from V and 8 bases from J, with 17 bases in between. This CDR3 spans 14 amino acids. CDR3 sequence: CASSSADPGQGYTF. The CDR3 DNA follows: TGTGCCAGCAGTTCCGCCGACCCAGGGCAAGGCTACACCTTC.

The gene calls are TRBV6-5 and TRBJ1-1; 10 positions agree with TRBD1. This CDR3 is built from 16 residues. The J segment lost 1 base and the V segment lost 2 bases, leaving 4 bases of the junction unmatched. Germline assignment: CDR1 MNHEY and CDR2 SVGAGI. The CDR3, as DNA: TGTGCCAGCAGTTACGACAGGGGGCGGGCGAACACTGAAGCTTTCTTT. Protein: CASSYDRGRANTEAFF.